Listed below are T cell receptor beta chains from one sample, sequenced in a study of post-analysis software for immune sequencing data. A single record per CDR3 protein comes from TCRdb applying MiXCR to the PCR reads. This table has a few hundred thousand distinct CDR3 sequences, 36% appearing once. The sequenced material came from blood. The origin of the receptors is a girl aged 10-17 years with multiple sclerosis. Both conserved end residues are part of each CDR3.

j_call v_call cdr3_aa
TRBJ1-5 TRBV24-1 CATLRENSNQPQHF
TRBJ2-7 TRBV7-9 CASSMGQNGRYEQYF
TRBJ1-2 TRBV2 CASNPEGAYGYTF
TRBJ1-3 TRBV25-1 CATSYGGSGNTIYF
TRBJ2-1 TRBV5-1 CASSLYKSSYNEQFF
TRBJ1-6 TRBV9 CASSGADSSMAYNSPLHF
TRBJ2-1 TRBV20-1 CSASWTSGYNEQFF
TRBJ2-3 TRBV7-6 CASSSNPTDTQYF
TRBJ2-5 TRBV14 CASSQFGTQYF
TRBJ2-1 TRBV6-2/TRBV6-3 CASTERGEQFF
TRBJ2-7 TRBV5-1 CASSFEGPSYEQYF
TRBJ2-1 TRBV11-2 CASSVFRDRGNEQFF
TRBJ1-1 TRBV9 CASSVEGPGQVNTEAFF
TRBJ1-2 TRBV4-1 CASSQAQGLGGYTF
TRBJ2-5 TRBV12-3/TRBV12-4 CASSIDRDQETQYF
TRBJ1-2 TRBV7-9 CASSLAATAPGGYGYTF
TRBJ1-6 TRBV9 CASSVFRDNSPLHF
TRBJ2-3 TRBV20-1 CSARFRVDTQYF
TRBJ1-2 TRBV20-1 CSAIGRLNYGYTF
TRBJ2-5 TRBV2 CASRGSRVQETQYF
TRBJ1-4 TRBV19 CASSPDRAKRFF
TRBJ2-1 TRBV27 CASSFQREQFF
TRBJ1-5 TRBV12-3/TRBV12-4 CASTSGGQPQHF
TRBJ1-1 TRBV15 CATSITSTPEAFF
TRBJ2-4 TRBV24-1 CASSIGRGAAIQYF
TRBJ2-4 TRBV20-1 CSARGGGTKNIQYF